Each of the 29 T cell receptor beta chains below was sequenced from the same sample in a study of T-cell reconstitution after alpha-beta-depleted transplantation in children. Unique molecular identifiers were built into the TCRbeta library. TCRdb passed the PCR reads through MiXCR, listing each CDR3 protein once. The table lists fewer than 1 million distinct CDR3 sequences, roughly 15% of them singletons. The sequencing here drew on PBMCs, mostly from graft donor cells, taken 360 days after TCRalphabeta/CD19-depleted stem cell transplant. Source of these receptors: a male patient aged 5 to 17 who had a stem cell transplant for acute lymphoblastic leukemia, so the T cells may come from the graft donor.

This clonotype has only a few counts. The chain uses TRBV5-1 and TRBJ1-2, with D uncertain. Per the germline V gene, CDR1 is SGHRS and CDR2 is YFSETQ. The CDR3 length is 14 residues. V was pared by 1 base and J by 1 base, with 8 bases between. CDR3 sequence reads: CASSLRDLNYGYTF. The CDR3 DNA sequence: TGCGCCAGCAGCTTGAGAGACCTTAACTATGGCTACACCTTC.

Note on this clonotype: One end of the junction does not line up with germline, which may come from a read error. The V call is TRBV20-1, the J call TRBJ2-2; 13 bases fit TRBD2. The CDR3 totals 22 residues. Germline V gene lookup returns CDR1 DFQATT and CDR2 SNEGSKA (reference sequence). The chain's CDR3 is CSASGITSGRGVGRTWTGELFF. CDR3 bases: TGCAGTGCTAGCGGGATAACTAGCGGGAGGGGGGTTGGCCGAACTTGGACCGGAGAGCTGTTTTTT.

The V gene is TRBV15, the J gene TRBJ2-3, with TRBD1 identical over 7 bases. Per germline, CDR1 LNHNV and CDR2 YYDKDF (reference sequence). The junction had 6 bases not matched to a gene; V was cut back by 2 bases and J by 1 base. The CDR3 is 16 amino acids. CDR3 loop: CATSRLDRAGTDTQYF. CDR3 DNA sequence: TGTGCCACCAGCAGACTTGACAGGGCCGGCACAGATACGCAGTATTTT.

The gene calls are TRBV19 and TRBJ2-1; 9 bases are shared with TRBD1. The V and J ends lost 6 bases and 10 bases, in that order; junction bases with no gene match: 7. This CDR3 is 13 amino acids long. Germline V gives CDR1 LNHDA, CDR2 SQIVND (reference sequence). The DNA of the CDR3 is TGTGCCAGTAGCGGGAGGACAGGGGACGAGCAGTTCTTC. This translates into CASSGRTGDEQFF.

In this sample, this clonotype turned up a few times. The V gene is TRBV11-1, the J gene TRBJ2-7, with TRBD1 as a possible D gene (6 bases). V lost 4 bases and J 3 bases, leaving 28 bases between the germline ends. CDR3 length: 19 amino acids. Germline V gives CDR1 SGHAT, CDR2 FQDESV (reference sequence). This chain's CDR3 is CASSSPGRGSPRILYEQYF. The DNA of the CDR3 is TGTGCCAGCAGCTCGCCCGGAAGGGGGAGCCCCAGGATCCTCTACGAGCAGTACTTC.

The CDR3 is CASSFSRGLGNTIYF. Here the CDR3 DNA reads TGTGCCAGCAGCTTCAGCAGGGGGCTTGGAAACACCATATATTTT. The V and J genes are TRBV27 and TRBJ1-3, with TRBD1 matching over 8 bases. Germline trimming cut 6 bases from V and 3 bases from J; bases unmatched to any gene: 7. The V gene's germline CDR1 is MNHEY and CDR2 SMNVEV (reference sequence). CDR3 length: 15 residues.

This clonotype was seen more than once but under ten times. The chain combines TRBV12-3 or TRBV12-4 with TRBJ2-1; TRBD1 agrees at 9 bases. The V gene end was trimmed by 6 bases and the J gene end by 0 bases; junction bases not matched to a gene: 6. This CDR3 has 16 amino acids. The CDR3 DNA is TGTGCCAGCAGGGGACAGGGATGGGTCTCCTACAATGAGCAGTTCTTC. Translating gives CASRGQGWVSYNEQFF.

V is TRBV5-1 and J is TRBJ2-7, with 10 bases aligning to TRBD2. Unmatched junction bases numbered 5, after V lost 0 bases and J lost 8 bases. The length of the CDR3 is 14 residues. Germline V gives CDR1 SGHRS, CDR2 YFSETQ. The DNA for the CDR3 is TGCGCCAGCAGCTTGGGGACTAGCGGCCCCCAGCAGTACTTC. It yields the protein CASSLGTSGPQQYF.

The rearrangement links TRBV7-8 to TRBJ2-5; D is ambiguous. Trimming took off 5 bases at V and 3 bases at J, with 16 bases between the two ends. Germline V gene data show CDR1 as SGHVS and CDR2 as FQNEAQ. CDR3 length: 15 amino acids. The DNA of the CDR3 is TGTGCCAGCAGCCAAATGGCTGAGGCAAAAGAGACCCAGTACTTC. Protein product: CASSQMAEAKETQYF. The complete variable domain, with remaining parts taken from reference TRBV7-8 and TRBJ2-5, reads GAGVSQSPRYKVAKRGQDVALRCDPISGHVSLFWYQQALGQGPEFLTYFQNEAQLDKSGLPSDRFFAERPEGSVSTLKIQRTQQEDSAVYLCASSQMAEAKETQYFGPGTRLLVL.

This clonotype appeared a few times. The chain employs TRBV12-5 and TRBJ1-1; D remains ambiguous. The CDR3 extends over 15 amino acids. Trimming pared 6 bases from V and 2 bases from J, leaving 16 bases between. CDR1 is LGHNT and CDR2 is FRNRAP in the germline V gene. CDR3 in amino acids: CASGGYALINTEAFF. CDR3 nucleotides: TGTGCTAGTGGAGGCTATGCGTTGATAAACACTGAAGCTTTCTTT.

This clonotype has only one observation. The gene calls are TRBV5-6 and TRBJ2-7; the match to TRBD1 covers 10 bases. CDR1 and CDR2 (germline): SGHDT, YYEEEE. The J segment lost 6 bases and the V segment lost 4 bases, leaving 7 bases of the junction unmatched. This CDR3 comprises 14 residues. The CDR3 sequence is CASSRDRGLPEQYF. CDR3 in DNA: TGTGCCAGCAGCCGGGACAGGGGCCTCCCCGAGCAGTACTTC.

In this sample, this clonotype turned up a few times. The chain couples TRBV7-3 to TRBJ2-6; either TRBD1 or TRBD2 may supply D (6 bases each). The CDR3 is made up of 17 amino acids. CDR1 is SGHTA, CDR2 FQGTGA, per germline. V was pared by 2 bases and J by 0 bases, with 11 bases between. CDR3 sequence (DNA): TGTGCCAGCAGCTTAGTGGGGGGCGGCTCTGGGGCCAACGTCCTGACTTTC. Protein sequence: CASSLVGGGSGANVLTF. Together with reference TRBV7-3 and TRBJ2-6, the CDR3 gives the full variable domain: GAGVSQTPSNKVTEKGKYVELRCDPISGHTALYWYRQSLGQGPEFLIYFQGTGAADDSGLPNDRFFAVRPEGSVSTLKIQRTERGDSAVYLCASSLVGGGSGANVLTFGAGSRLTVL.

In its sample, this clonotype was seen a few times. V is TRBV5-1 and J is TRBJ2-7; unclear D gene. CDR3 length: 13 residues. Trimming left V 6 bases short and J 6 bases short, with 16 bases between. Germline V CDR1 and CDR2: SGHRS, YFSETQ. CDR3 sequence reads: CASTVEFRSEQYF. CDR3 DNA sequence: TGCGCCAGCACAGTTGAGTTTCGCTCCGAGCAGTACTTC.

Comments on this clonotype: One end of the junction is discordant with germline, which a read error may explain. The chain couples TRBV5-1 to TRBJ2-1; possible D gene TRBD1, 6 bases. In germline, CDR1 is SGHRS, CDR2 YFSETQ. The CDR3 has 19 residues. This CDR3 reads CASSLDPGAPLDRYNGQFF. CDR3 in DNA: TGCGCCAGCAGCTTGGATCCAGGGGCGCCTCTCGACCGTTACAATGGGCAGTTCTTC.

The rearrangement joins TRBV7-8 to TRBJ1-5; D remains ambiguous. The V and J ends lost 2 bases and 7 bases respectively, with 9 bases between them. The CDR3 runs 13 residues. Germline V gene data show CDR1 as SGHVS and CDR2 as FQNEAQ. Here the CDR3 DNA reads TGTGCCAGCAGCTTACTTGAGACCCAGCCCCAGCATTTT. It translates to CASSLLETQPQHF.

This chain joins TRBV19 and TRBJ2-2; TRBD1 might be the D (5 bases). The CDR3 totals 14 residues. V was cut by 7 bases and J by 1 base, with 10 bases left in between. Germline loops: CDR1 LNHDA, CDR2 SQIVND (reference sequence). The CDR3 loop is CASMDIRNTGELFF. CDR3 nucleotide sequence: TGTGCCAGTATGGACATCCGGAACACCGGGGAGCTGTTTTTT.

The DNA of the CDR3 is TGTGCCAGCAGTGAAGGGCTGATATTAGGCACTGAAGCTTTCTTT. Translated: CASSEGLILGTEAFF. The chain employs TRBV2 and TRBJ1-1, with D unresolved. The germline V and J ends were trimmed by 1 base and 4 bases, with 13 bases remaining between them. Germline CDR1 is SNHLY and CDR2 is FYNNEI. There are 15 residues in the CDR3.

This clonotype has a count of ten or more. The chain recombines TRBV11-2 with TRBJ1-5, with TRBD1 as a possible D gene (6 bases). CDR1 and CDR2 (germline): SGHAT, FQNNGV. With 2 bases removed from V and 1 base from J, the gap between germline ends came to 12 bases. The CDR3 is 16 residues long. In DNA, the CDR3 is TGTGCCAGCAGCTTAACGGGGGCAGCAAGCAATCAGCCCCAGCATTTT. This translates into CASSLTGAASNQPQHF.

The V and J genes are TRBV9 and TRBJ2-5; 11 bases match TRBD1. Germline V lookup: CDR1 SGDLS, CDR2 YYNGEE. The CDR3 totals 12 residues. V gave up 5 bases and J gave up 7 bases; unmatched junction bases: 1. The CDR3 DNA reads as TGTGCCAGCAGGGGACAGGGGGGGACCCAGTACTTC. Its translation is CASRGQGGTQYF.

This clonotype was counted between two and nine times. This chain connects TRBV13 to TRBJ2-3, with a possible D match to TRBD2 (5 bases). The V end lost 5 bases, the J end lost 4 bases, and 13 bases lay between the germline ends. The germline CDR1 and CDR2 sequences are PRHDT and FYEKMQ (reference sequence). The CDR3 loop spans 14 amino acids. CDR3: CASSPPLEADTQYF. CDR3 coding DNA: TGTGCCAGCAGCCCTCCCCTGGAGGCAGATACGCAGTATTTT.

CDR3 sequence: CASSPRVSGRGTDTQYF. The CDR3 coding sequence is TGTGCCAGCAGCCCGAGGGTTAGCGGGAGAGGCACAGATACGCAGTATTTT. J is TRBJ2-3 and V is TRBV7-2; TRBD2 aligns across 9 bases. In germline, CDR1 is SGHTA, CDR2 FQGNSA. V shed 5 bases, J shed 1 base, and the junction held 10 bases outside the gene matches. The CDR3 covers 17 residues.

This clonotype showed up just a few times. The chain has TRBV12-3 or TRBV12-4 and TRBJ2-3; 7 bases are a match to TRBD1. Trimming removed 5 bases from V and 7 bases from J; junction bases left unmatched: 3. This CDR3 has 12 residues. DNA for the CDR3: TGTGCCAGCAGTCAGACAGGGTATACGCAGTATTTT. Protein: CASSQTGYTQYF.

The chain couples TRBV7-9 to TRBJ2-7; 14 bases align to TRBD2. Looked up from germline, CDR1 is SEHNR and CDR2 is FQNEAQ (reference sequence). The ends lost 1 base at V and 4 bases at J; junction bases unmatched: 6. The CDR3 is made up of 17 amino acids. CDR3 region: CASSLGGTSGRRYEQYF. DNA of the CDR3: TGTGCCAGCAGCTTAGGAGGGACTAGCGGGAGACGTTACGAGCAGTACTTC.

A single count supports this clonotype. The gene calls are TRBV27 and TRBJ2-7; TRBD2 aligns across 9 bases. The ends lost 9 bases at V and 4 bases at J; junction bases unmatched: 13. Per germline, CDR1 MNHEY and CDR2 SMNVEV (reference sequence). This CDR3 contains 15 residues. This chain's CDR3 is CASNPLGGRGYEQYF. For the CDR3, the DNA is TGTGCCAGTAACCCCCTCGGCGGGAGGGGGTACGAGCAGTACTTC.

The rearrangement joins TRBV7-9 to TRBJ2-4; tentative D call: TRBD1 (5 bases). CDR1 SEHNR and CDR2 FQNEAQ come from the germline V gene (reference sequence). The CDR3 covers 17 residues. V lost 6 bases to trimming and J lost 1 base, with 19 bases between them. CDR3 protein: CASSLLGATRAKNIQYF. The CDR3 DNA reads TGTGCCAGCAGTCTGCTAGGGGCCACTCGGGCCAAAAACATTCAGTACTTC.

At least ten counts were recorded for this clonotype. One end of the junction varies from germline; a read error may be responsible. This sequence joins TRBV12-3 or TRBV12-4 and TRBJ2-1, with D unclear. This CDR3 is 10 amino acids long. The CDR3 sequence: CASSLNSPNF. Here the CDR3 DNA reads TGTGCCAGCAGTTTAAATTCTCCAAACTTC.

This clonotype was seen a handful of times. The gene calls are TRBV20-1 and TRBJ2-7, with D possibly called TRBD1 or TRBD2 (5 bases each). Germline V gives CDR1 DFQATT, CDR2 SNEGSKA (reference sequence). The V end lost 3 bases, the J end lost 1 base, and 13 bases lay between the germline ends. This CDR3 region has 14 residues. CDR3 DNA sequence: TGCAGTGCTAGCCCGGGACGTTTATCCTACGAGCAGTACTTC. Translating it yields CSASPGRLSYEQYF.

The CDR3 protein is CASKVDGDTGELFF. CDR3 coding DNA: TGTGCCAGTAAAGTCGACGGAGATACCGGGGAGCTGTTTTTT. The chain has TRBV19 and TRBJ2-2; D is ambiguous. V lost 7 bases and J 5 bases, leaving 14 bases between the germline ends. In germline, CDR1 is LNHDA, CDR2 SQIVND (reference sequence). The CDR3 sequence is 14 residues long.

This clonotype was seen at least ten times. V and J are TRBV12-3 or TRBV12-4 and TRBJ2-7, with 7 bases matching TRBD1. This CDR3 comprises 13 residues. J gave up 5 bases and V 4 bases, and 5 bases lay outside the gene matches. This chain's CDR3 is CASSYGQDDEQYF. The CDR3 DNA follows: TGTGCCAGCAGTTATGGACAGGATGACGAGCAGTACTTC.